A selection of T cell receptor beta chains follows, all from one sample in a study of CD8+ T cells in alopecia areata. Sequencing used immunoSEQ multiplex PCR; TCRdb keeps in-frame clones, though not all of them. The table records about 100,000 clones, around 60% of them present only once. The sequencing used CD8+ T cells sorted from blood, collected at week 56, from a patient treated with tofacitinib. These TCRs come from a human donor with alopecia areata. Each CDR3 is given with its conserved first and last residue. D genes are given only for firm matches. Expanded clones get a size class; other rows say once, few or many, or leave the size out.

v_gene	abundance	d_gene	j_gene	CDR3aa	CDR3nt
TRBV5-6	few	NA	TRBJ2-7	CASSSPFLSYEQYF	TGTGCCAGCAGCTCCCCGTTCCTCTCCTACGAGCAGTACTTC
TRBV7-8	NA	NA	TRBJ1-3	CASSRRNTIYF	TGTGCCAGCAGCAGGAGAAACACCATATATTTT
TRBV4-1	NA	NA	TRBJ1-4	CASSQSPGLGEKLFF	TGCGCCAGCAGCCAATCTCCGGGTTTAGGGGAAAAACTGTTTTTT
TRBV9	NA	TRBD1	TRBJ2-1	CASRPTGMYNEQFF	TGTGCCAGCAGACCGACAGGGATGTACAATGAGCAGTTCTTC
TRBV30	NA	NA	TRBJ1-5	CAWSAPGSKQPQHF	TGTGCCTGGAGTGCACCTGGGAGTAAGCAGCCCCAGCATTTT
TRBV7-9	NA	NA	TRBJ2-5	CASIGKGTQYF	TGTGCCAGCATTGGGAAAGGGACCCAGTACTTC
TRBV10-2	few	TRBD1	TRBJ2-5	CASSDSTGGRETQYF	TGCGCCAGCAGTGATTCAACAGGGGGTCGGGAGACCCAGTACTTC
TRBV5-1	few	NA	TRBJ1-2	CASSLRFNYGYTF	TGCGCCAGCAGCTTAAGGTTTAACTATGGCTACACCTTC
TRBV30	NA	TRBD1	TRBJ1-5	CAWSGAGGYSNQLQHF	TGTGCCTGGAGTGGGGCAGGGGGCTATAGCAATCAGCTCCAGCATTTT
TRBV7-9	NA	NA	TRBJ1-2	CAIYLLDGYTF	TGTGCCATCTACCTTCTGGATGGCTACACCTTC
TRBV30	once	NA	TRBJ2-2	CAWTTGIGAGELFF	TGTGCCTGGACTACAGGGATCGGGGCCGGGGAGCTGTTTTTT
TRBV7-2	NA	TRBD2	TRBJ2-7	CASSLTSGALYEQYF	TGTGCCAGCAGCTTGACTAGCGGGGCCCTCTACGAGCAGTACTTC
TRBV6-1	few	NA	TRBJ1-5	CATSQGTENQPQHF	TGTGCCACCTCACAGGGAACGGAGAATCAGCCCCAGCATTTT
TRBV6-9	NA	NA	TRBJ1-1	CARVDEAFF	TGTGCCAGGGTAGATGAAGCTTTCTTT
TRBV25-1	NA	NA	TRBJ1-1	CASSLSTEAFF	TGTGCCAGCAGTTTGAGTACTGAAGCTTTCTTT
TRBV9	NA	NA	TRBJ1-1	CASSGGRMNTEAFF	TGTGCCAGCAGCGGTGGACGGATGAACACTGAAGCTTTCTTT
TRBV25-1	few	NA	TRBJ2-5	CASSEFGLGTQETQYF	TGTGCCAGCAGTGAGTTCGGGTTAGGGACGCAAGAGACCCAGTACTTC
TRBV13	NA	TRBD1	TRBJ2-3	CASSWASGGSTDTQYF	TGTGCCAGCAGCTGGGCCTCAGGGGGTAGCACAGATACGCAGTATTTT
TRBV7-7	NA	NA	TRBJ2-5	CASSLGGGETQYF	TGTGCTAGCAGCTTAGGTGGCGGGGAGACCCAGTACTTC
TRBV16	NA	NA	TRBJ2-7	CASSQTDSYEQYF	TGTGCCAGCAGCCAAACAGACAGCTACGAGCAGTACTTC
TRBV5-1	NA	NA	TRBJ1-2	CASSEDGGSYGYTF	TGCGCCAGCAGCGAAGACGGTGGGAGCTATGGCTACACCTTC
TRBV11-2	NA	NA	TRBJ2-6	CASSLDLSGANVLTF	TGTGCCAGCAGCTTAGATCTCTCTGGGGCCAACGTCCTGACTTTC
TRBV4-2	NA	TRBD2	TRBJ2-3	CASSQGTSGGADTQYF	TGTGCCAGCAGCCAAGGAACTAGCGGGGGGGCAGATACGCAGTATTTT
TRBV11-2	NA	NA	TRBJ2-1	CASSLDQPLRTETYNEQFF	TGTGCCAGCAGCTTAGATCAGCCCTTGAGGACGGAGACCTACAATGAGCAGTTCTTC
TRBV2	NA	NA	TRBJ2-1	CASPGLGYSYNEQFF	TGTGCCAGCCCGGGACTCGGCTACTCCTACAATGAGCAGTTCTTC
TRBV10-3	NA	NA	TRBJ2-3	CAIQGGGLTDTQYF	TGTGCCATCCAAGGGGGGGGGCTGACAGATACGCAGTATTTT
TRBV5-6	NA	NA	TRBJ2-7	CASSSPGHTYEQYF	TGTGCCAGCAGCTCACCGGGACACACCTACGAGCAGTACTTC
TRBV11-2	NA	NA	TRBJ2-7	CASSLPGLREQYF	TGTGCCAGCAGCTTACCCGGTTTGCGGGAGCAGTACTTC
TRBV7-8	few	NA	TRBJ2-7	CASSYSSGDPYEQYF	TGTGCCAGCAGTTACTCCTCCGGGGACCCCTACGAGCAGTACTTC
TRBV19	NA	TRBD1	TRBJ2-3	CASEHRGSTDTQYF	TGTGCCAGTGAACACAGGGGGAGCACAGATACGCAGTATTTT
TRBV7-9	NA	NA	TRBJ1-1	CASSLKTEAFF	TGTGCCAGCAGCTTAAAAACTGAAGCTTTCTTT
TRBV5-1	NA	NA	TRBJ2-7	CASSTWDGLCEQYF	TGCGCCAGCAGCACGTGGGACGGGCTATGTGAGCAGTACTTC
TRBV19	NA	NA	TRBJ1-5	CASTAQYNQPQHF	TGTGCCAGTACGGCACAGTACAATCAGCCCCAGCATTTT
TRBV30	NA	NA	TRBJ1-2	CAWSRNYGYTF	TGTGCCTGGAGTCGTAACTATGGCTACACCTTC
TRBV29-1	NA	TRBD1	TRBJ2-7	CSVEGGSDRAYEQYF	TGCAGCGTTGAAGGTGGGTCGGACAGGGCATACGAGCAGTACTTC
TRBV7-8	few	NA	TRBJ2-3	CASSLLPSRAKDTQYF	TGTGCCAGCAGCTTACTCCCGAGCCGGGCCAAAGATACGCAGTATTTT
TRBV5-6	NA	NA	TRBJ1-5	CASSGGSHQPQHF	TGTGCCAGCAGTGGGGGCTCCCATCAGCCCCAGCATTTT
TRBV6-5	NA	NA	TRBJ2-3	CASSYSQGDTQYF	TGTGCCAGCAGTTACTCGCAAGGGGATACGCAGTATTTT
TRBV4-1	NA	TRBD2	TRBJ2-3	CASAASGGEDTQYF	TGCGCCAGCGCCGCTAGCGGGGGGGAAGATACGCAGTATTTT
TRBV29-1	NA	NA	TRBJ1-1	CSVARTDLMNTEAFF	TGCAGCGTTGCGCGGACGGACTTGATGAACACTGAAGCTTTCTTT
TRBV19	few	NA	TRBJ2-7	CASSITHSGRASFYEQYF	TGTGCCAGTAGTATCACTCACTCGGGTCGGGCGAGTTTCTACGAGCAGTACTTC
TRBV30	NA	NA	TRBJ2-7	CAWSIGRTYEQYF	TGTGCCTGGAGTATTGGCAGGACCTACGAGCAGTACTTC
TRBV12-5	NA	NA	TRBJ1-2	CASGLASVVYGYTF	TGTGCTAGTGGTTTGGCCAGCGTTGTCTATGGCTACACCTTC
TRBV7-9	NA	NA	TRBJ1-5	CASSPDSNQPQHF	TGTGCCAGCAGCCCCGACAGCAATCAGCCCCAGCATTTT
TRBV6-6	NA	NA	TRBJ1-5	CASSEGGSNQPQHF	TGTGCCAGCAGCGAAGGGGGGTCAAATCAGCCCCAGCATTTT
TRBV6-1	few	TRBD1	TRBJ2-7	CASYGQGYEQYF	TGTGCCAGCTACGGACAGGGCTACGAGCAGTACTTC
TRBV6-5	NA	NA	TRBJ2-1	CASSLTGHLTEQFF	TGTGCCAGCAGTTTAACGGGACACCTTACAGAGCAGTTCTTC
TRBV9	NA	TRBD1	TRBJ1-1	CASSITTGEPEAFF	TGTGCCAGCAGCATAACCACAGGGGAACCTGAAGCTTTCTTT
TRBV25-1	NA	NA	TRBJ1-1	CASRGVGGEAPKAFF	TGTGCCAGCAGGGGGGTTGGTGGGGAAGCCCCAAAAGCTTTCTTT
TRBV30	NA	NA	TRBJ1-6	CAGGPGPPGSYNSPLHF	TGTGCCGGAGGGCCTGGGCCCCCCGGCTCCTATAATTCACCCCTCCACTTT
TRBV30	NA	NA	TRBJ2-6	CAWSEGANVLTF	TGTGCCTGGAGTGAAGGGGCCAACGTCCTGACTTTC
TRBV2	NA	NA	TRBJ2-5	CASSEYRRLQETQYF	TGTGCCAGCAGTGAGTACAGACGATTACAAGAGACCCAGTACTTC
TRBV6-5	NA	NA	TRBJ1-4	CASRGGEKLFF	TGTGCCAGCCGGGGGGGGGAAAAACTGTTTTTT
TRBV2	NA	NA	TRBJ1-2	CASSDRDRYGYTF	TGTGCCAGCAGTGACAGGGATCGGTATGGCTACACCTTC
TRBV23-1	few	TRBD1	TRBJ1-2	CASSHGDREGYGYTF	TGCGCCAGCAGTCACGGGGACAGGGAAGGTTATGGCTACACCTTC
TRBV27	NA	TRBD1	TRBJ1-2	CASSTGGADYGYTF	TGTGCCAGCAGTACAGGGGGCGCAGACTATGGCTACACCTTC
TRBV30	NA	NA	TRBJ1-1	CAWSRTANTEAFF	TGTGCCTGGAGTAGGACCGCAAACACTGAAGCTTTCTTT
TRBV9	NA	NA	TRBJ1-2	CASLSGTGYTF	TGTGCCAGTTTGTCAGGTACGGGCTACACCTTC
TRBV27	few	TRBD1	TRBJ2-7	CASSSLQGARDEQYF	TGTGCCAGCAGTTCGTTACAGGGGGCAAGAGACGAGCAGTACTTC